Included here is one T cell receptor (beta chain) sequence, with context. Antigen specificity is unknown. The data were produced by immunoSEQ multiplex PCR, yet TCRdb's version contains in-frame clones alone and is incomplete. The sample lists roughly 80,000 clones; 90% were seen once. This entry is derived from a study of T cell responses to AZD1222 COVID-19 vaccine. The CDR3 totals 13 residues. The germline gives CDR1 SGHVS, CDR2 FQNEAQ. V was cut by 5 bases and J by 7 bases, with 14 bases left in between. Findings of the study overall: Targets within unmutated variant regions were reportedly found for nearly half of spike-specific TCRs.

Timing groups of about 4 and about 12 weeks for second doses were pooled. The sample consisted of peripheral blood, taken 28 days after the second AZD1222 dose. V is TRBV7-8 and J is TRBJ1-2; D is undetermined. The sequence derives from an adult who received the AZD1222 COVID-19 vaccine. The CDR3 spells CASSRARISGYTF. The CDR3 DNA reads TGTGCCAGCAGCCGCGCCCGGATAAGTGGCTACACCTTC.